One sample yielded the 2 T cell receptor beta chains listed below, sequenced in a study of cytomegalovirus exposure and HLA in healthy donors listed by TCRdb under 2017. The library was obtained by the immunoSEQ multiplex PCR assay. A mixture of 60 forward primers for TCR Vbeta segments and 13 reverse primers for TCR Jbeta segments was used in the multiplex PCR. TCRdb retrieved this table from immuneACCESS and kept in-frame rearrangements only. Not all clones are present; in checked studies, unresolved V genes account for under half, and no reason is known for the remainder. Within this sample are 130,000 to 150,000 clones, with about 70% of them counted one time only. The ten largest clones capture approximately 4% of the sample. The specimen was PBMCs. All receptors derive from a man in his late teens or twenties in good health and CMV-seronegative.

This sequence joins TRBV6-5 and TRBJ1-1; 7 nucleotides agree with TRBD1. The CDR3 runs to 14 residues. With V trimmed by 6 bases and J by 10 bases, 14 bases remained unmatched. Per the germline V gene, CDR1 is MNHEY and CDR2 is SVGAGI. As DNA, the CDR3 is TGTGCCAGCAGCCCCGACAGGGATGTCGGGGGAGCTTTCTTT. It yields the protein CASSPDRDVGGAFF.

The chain carries TRBV7-9 and TRBJ2-5, with TRBD2 matching 8 bases. The CDR3 runs to 15 residues. With V trimmed by 4 bases and J by 5 bases, 9 bases remained unmatched. CDR1 is SEHNR, CDR2 FQNEAQ, per germline (reference sequence). The CDR3 spells CASSWTGTRRETQYF. The CDR3 DNA reads TGTGCCAGCAGCTGGACCGGGACTAGAAGGGAGACCCAGTACTTC.